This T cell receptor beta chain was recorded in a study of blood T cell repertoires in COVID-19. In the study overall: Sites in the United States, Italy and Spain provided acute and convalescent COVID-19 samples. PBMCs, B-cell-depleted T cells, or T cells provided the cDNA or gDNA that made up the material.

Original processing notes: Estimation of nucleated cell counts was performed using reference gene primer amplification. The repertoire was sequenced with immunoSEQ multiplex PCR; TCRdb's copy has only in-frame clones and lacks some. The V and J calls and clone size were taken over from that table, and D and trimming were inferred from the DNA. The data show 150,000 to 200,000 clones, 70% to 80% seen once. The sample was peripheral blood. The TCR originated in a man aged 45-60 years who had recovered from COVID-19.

In DNA, the CDR3 is TGTGCCAGCAGTTTATCCAGGGGGCACCGCTACTACGAGCAGTACTTC. It encodes CASSLSRGHRYYEQYF. This chain links TRBV27 with TRBJ2-7, with TRBD1 identical over 8 bases. This CDR3 is built from 16 residues. CDR1 is MNHEY, CDR2 SMNVEV, per germline (reference sequence). V was clipped by 0 bases and J by 3 bases; unmatched bases: 7.